The rows below give T cell receptor beta chains drawn from one sample of a study of blood T cell repertoires in COVID-19. The method was immunoSEQ multiplex PCR; TCRdb's version includes in-frame clones alone and lacks a portion of them. The sample lists about 240,000 clones, around 88% occurring once. Sequencing input: PBMCs or T cells enriched from blood (not recorded which). The receptors were gathered from a woman in her twenties or thirties who had recovered from COVID-19. Both conserved end residues are part of each CDR3. The order of the fields is CDR3 protein, CDR3 DNA, J gene, D gene, clone size, V gene. D genes are given only for firm matches. Clone size is not always given. Where it is, it says once, few, many or a class for expanded clones.

CDR3aa: CASSLESPREQYF
CDR3nt: TGTGCCAGCAGCTTAGAGAGTCCGCGGGAGCAGTACTTC
j_gene: TRBJ2-7
d_gene: .
abundance: .
v_gene: TRBV11-2

CDR3aa: CASSSGSSYGNTIYF
CDR3nt: TGTGCCAGCAGTTCAGGCTCTTCTTATGGAAACACCATATATTTT
j_gene: TRBJ1-3
d_gene: .
abundance: .
v_gene: TRBV28

CDR3aa: CSVIGGSNYGYTF
CDR3nt: TGCAGCGTTATCGGGGGTTCGAACTATGGCTACACCTTC
j_gene: TRBJ1-2
d_gene: .
abundance: .
v_gene: TRBV29-1

CDR3aa: CASGWGGNYGYTF
CDR3nt: TGTGCCAGCGGATGGGGGGGGAACTATGGCTACACCTTC
j_gene: TRBJ1-2
d_gene: .
abundance: few
v_gene: TRBV19

CDR3aa: CASSAEGTGDEKLFF
CDR3nt: TGTGCCAGCAGCGCGGAGGGGACAGGGGATGAAAAACTGTTTTTT
j_gene: TRBJ1-4
d_gene: TRBD1
abundance: .
v_gene: TRBV9

CDR3aa: CASSFGTGTYEQYF
CDR3nt: TGTGCCAGCAGCTTTGGGACAGGAACCTACGAGCAGTACTTC
j_gene: TRBJ2-7
d_gene: TRBD1
abundance: .
v_gene: TRBV5-8

CDR3aa: CASRGLAGVLNEQFF
CDR3nt: TGTGCCAGCAGAGGACTAGCGGGAGTACTCAATGAGCAGTTCTTC
j_gene: TRBJ2-1
d_gene: TRBD2
abundance: few
v_gene: TRBV2

CDR3aa: CASRLDNRETQYF
CDR3nt: TGTGCCAGCCGGCTGGACAATCGAGAGACCCAGTACTTC
j_gene: TRBJ2-5
d_gene: .
abundance: .
v_gene: TRBV6-5

CDR3aa: CASSLGGQNGYTF
CDR3nt: TGTGCCAGCAGCTTAGGGGGCCAGAATGGCTACACCTTC
j_gene: TRBJ1-2
d_gene: .
abundance: .
v_gene: TRBV11-2

CDR3aa: CASSSVNTEAFF
CDR3nt: TGTGCCAGCAGTTCTGTGAACACTGAAGCTTTCTTT
j_gene: TRBJ1-1
d_gene: .
abundance: .
v_gene: TRBV28

CDR3aa: CASSSGGLGYGYTF
CDR3nt: TGTGCCAGCAGCTCGGGGGGCTTAGGGTATGGCTACACCTTC
j_gene: TRBJ1-2
d_gene: .
abundance: .
v_gene: TRBV5-6

CDR3aa: CASSLVVRNTEAFF
CDR3nt: TGTGCCAGCAGCTTAGTCGTTAGGAACACTGAAGCTTTCTTT
j_gene: TRBJ1-1
d_gene: .
abundance: .
v_gene: TRBV7-9

CDR3aa: CASSPGQVYTGELFF
CDR3nt: TGCGCCAGCAGTCCGGGACAGGTGTACACCGGGGAGCTGTTTTTT
j_gene: TRBJ2-2
d_gene: TRBD1
abundance: .
v_gene: TRBV4-1

CDR3aa: CASSPGALAANTGELFF
CDR3nt: TGTGCCAGCAGCCCGGGGGCTCTAGCGGCGAACACCGGGGAGCTGTTTTTT
j_gene: TRBJ2-2
d_gene: .
abundance: .
v_gene: TRBV7-2

CDR3aa: CAISEERQGGLFSNYGYTF
CDR3nt: TGTGCCATCAGTGAGGAGAGACAGGGGGGACTCTTTTCTAACTATGGCTACACCTTC
j_gene: TRBJ1-2
d_gene: TRBD1
abundance: .
v_gene: TRBV10-3

CDR3aa: CAWSAPNLNNEQFF
CDR3nt: TGTGCCTGGAGTGCCCCCAACTTGAACAATGAGCAGTTCTTC
j_gene: TRBJ2-1
d_gene: .
abundance: once
v_gene: TRBV30

CDR3aa: CASSLTSGSNQFF
CDR3nt: TGTGCCAGCAGCTTAACTAGCGGGAGTAATCAGTTCTTC
j_gene: TRBJ2-1
d_gene: TRBD2
abundance: .
v_gene: TRBV7-2

CDR3aa: CASSFVGTGTFF
CDR3nt: .
j_gene: TRBJ1-1
d_gene: .
abundance: once
v_gene: TRBV12-3/TRBV12-4

CDR3aa: CASSPQTGGNTIYF
CDR3nt: TGTGCCAGCAGTCCCCAGACAGGTGGAAACACCATATATTTT
j_gene: TRBJ1-3
d_gene: .
abundance: once
v_gene: TRBV28

CDR3aa: CASSQEEMVRGEKLFF
CDR3nt: TGCGCCAGCAGCCAAGAAGAAATGGTACGGGGTGAAAAACTGTTTTTT
j_gene: TRBJ1-4
d_gene: .
abundance: .
v_gene: TRBV4-1

CDR3aa: CASRTGTSGRSYNEQFF
CDR3nt: TGTGCCAGCAGGACCGGGACTAGCGGGAGGTCATACAATGAGCAGTTCTTC
j_gene: TRBJ2-1
d_gene: TRBD2
abundance: .
v_gene: TRBV28

CDR3aa: CAISAQMNTEAFF
CDR3nt: TGTGCCATCAGTGCACAAATGAACACTGAAGCTTTCTTT
j_gene: TRBJ1-1
d_gene: .
abundance: .
v_gene: TRBV10-3

CDR3aa: CASSSLRLAGVKDTQYF
CDR3nt: TGTGCCAGCAGTTCCCTCCGACTAGCGGGAGTCAAAGATACGCAGTATTTT
j_gene: TRBJ2-3
d_gene: TRBD2
abundance: .
v_gene: TRBV28

CDR3aa: CASSPTGQGSYNEQFF
CDR3nt: TGCGCCAGCAGCCCGACTGGGCAGGGCTCCTACAATGAGCAGTTCTTC
j_gene: TRBJ2-1
d_gene: .
abundance: .
v_gene: TRBV4-3

CDR3aa: CASSLLAPTSGRAIEQYF
CDR3nt: TGCGCCAGCAGCTTGTTAGCCCCGACTAGCGGGAGAGCAATTGAGCAGTACTTC
j_gene: TRBJ2-7
d_gene: TRBD2
abundance: .
v_gene: TRBV5-1

CDR3aa: CASSVAPGQGAYEQFF
CDR3nt: TGTGCCAGCAGCGTAGCCCCGGGACAGGGGGCTTATGAGCAGTTCTTC
j_gene: TRBJ2-1
d_gene: TRBD1
abundance: .
v_gene: TRBV9

CDR3aa: CASSVGSGRAGETQYF
CDR3nt: TGTGCCAGCAGCGTAGGGAGCGGGAGGGCTGGAGAGACCCAGTACTTC
j_gene: TRBJ2-5
d_gene: TRBD2
abundance: .
v_gene: TRBV9

CDR3aa: CASSPGLPTDVQYF
CDR3nt: TGTGCCAGCAGCCCCGGACTGCCGACGGATGTGCAGTACTTC
j_gene: TRBJ2-7
d_gene: .
abundance: .
v_gene: TRBV7-3

CDR3aa: CASSAEDNRRSNRHEQFF
CDR3nt: TGTGCCAGCAGTGCAGAGGACAATCGACGGAGTAATAGGCATGAGCAGTTCTTC
j_gene: TRBJ2-1
d_gene: .
abundance: .
v_gene: TRBV25-1

CDR3aa: CAIPGQPHNSPLHF
CDR3nt: TGTGCCATCCCGGGACAGCCCCATAATTCACCCCTCCACTTT
j_gene: TRBJ1-6
d_gene: TRBD1
abundance: .
v_gene: TRBV11-3

CDR3aa: CASSPRGTDEDTQYF
CDR3nt: TGTGCCAGCAGCCCTAGAGGGACAGACGAAGATACGCAGTATTTT
j_gene: TRBJ2-3
d_gene: TRBD1
abundance: once
v_gene: TRBV7-9

CDR3aa: CATSDLKLRGTGELFF
CDR3nt: TGTGCCACCAGTGATTTGAAATTAAGGGGGACCGGGGAGCTGTTTTTT
j_gene: TRBJ2-2
d_gene: .
abundance: .
v_gene: TRBV24-1

CDR3aa: CASKVAGNTEAFF
CDR3nt: TGTGCCAGCAAGGTGGCAGGGAACACTGAAGCTTTCTTT
j_gene: TRBJ1-1
d_gene: .
abundance: .
v_gene: TRBV2

CDR3aa: CASSPRTSSDTQYF
CDR3nt: TGTGCCAGCAGCCCCCGGACTAGCTCAGATACGCAGTATTTT
j_gene: TRBJ2-3
d_gene: TRBD2
abundance: .
v_gene: TRBV9

CDR3aa: CASFTTVGQGGTEAFF
CDR3nt: TGTGCCAGCTTCACCACCGTCGGACAGGGGGGGACTGAAGCTTTCTTT
j_gene: TRBJ1-1
d_gene: TRBD1
abundance: .
v_gene: TRBV18

CDR3aa: CASSLIGSGVWEQYF
CDR3nt: TGTGCCAGCAGTTTAATCGGGTCAGGGGTATGGGAGCAGTACTTC
j_gene: TRBJ2-7
d_gene: .
abundance: .
v_gene: TRBV27

CDR3aa: CASSPLQGMAYEQYF
CDR3nt: TGTGCCAGCTCACCCCTACAGGGTATGGCCTACGAGCAGTACTTC
j_gene: TRBJ2-7
d_gene: .
abundance: .
v_gene: TRBV18

CDR3aa: CASKFRQGTDTQYF
CDR3nt: TGTGCCAGCAAGTTTCGACAGGGCACAGATACGCAGTATTTT
j_gene: TRBJ2-3
d_gene: .
abundance: once
v_gene: TRBV28

CDR3aa: CSVVTRKNYEQYF
CDR3nt: TGCAGCGTTGTAACGCGGAAAAACTACGAGCAGTACTTC
j_gene: TRBJ2-7
d_gene: .
abundance: .
v_gene: TRBV29-1

CDR3aa: CASGAGTGATPQLYGYTF
CDR3nt: TGTGCCAGCGGGGCCGGGACAGGGGCGACACCTCAACTTTATGGCTACACCTTC
j_gene: TRBJ1-2
d_gene: TRBD1
abundance: .
v_gene: TRBV27

CDR3aa: CASSLQGGFTEAFF
CDR3nt: TGTGCCAGCAGCTTACAGGGAGGTTTCACTGAAGCTTTCTTT
j_gene: TRBJ1-1
d_gene: .
abundance: .
v_gene: TRBV7-9

CDR3aa: CSASSEGLSNQPQHF
CDR3nt: TGCAGTGCTAGTTCTGAGGGCTTAAGCAATCAGCCCCAGCATTTT
j_gene: TRBJ1-5
d_gene: .
abundance: .
v_gene: TRBV20-1

CDR3aa: CASYGAGALHQPQHF
CDR3nt: TGTGCCAGTTACGGTGCGGGGGCGCTCCATCAGCCCCAGCATTTT
j_gene: TRBJ1-5
d_gene: .
abundance: .
v_gene: TRBV19

CDR3aa: CAWTSKGPYEQYF
CDR3nt: TGTGCCTGGACTAGCAAAGGGCCCTACGAGCAGTACTTC
j_gene: TRBJ2-7
d_gene: .
abundance: .
v_gene: TRBV30

CDR3aa: CASSQEAEQPREQYF
CDR3nt: TGTGCCAGCAGCCAAGAGGCCGAACAACCCCGCGAGCAGTACTTC
j_gene: TRBJ2-7
d_gene: .
abundance: .
v_gene: TRBV4-2

CDR3aa: CASSLGGFSNTEAFF
CDR3nt: TGTGCCAGCTCACTGGGAGGATTTTCGAACACTGAAGCTTTCTTT
j_gene: TRBJ1-1
d_gene: .
abundance: .
v_gene: TRBV18

CDR3aa: CASSFLGGRGNEQFF
CDR3nt: TGTGCCAGCAGCTTCCTTGGCGGGAGAGGCAATGAGCAGTTCTTC
j_gene: TRBJ2-1
d_gene: TRBD2
abundance: .
v_gene: TRBV11-3

CDR3aa: CASSHKRGNYGYTF
CDR3nt: TGTGCCAGCAGTCATAAGAGGGGGAACTATGGCTACACCTTC
j_gene: TRBJ1-2
d_gene: .
abundance: .
v_gene: TRBV27

CDR3aa: CASSLEAGGTIYF
CDR3nt: TGTGCCAGCAGTTTAGAGGCAGGGGGGACCATATATTTT
j_gene: TRBJ1-3
d_gene: TRBD1
abundance: .
v_gene: TRBV27

CDR3aa: CASSPSGLTSGEIWTQYF
CDR3nt: TGCGCCAGCAGCCCCTCCGGACTAACTAGCGGGGAGATTTGGACGCAGTATTTT
j_gene: TRBJ2-3
d_gene: TRBD2
abundance: .
v_gene: TRBV5-1

CDR3aa: CASSFPVAGPSTSTDTQYF
CDR3nt: TGTGCCAGCAGCTTCCCTGTAGCGGGCCCTTCCACTAGCACAGATACGCAGTATTTT
j_gene: TRBJ2-3
d_gene: TRBD2
abundance: few
v_gene: TRBV5-5

CDR3aa: CASSFMWEGGDQYF
CDR3nt: TGTGCCAGCAGCTTTATGTGGGAGGGAGGGGACCAGTACTTC
j_gene: TRBJ2-5
d_gene: TRBD2
abundance: .
v_gene: TRBV11-2

CDR3aa: CASSQDLTGSGNTIYF
CDR3nt: TGTGCCAGCAGCCAAGATCTGACGGGCTCTGGAAACACCATATATTTT
j_gene: TRBJ1-3
d_gene: .
abundance: .
v_gene: TRBV4-2

CDR3aa: CASSSTTGEDQETQYF
CDR3nt: TGTGCCAGCAGCTCCACCACAGGGGAGGATCAAGAGACCCAGTACTTC
j_gene: TRBJ2-5
d_gene: .
abundance: .
v_gene: TRBV13

CDR3aa: CASSLISGRAGELFF
CDR3nt: TGTGCCAGCAGCTTAATTAGCGGGAGGGCCGGGGAGCTGTTTTTT
j_gene: TRBJ2-2
d_gene: TRBD2
abundance: .
v_gene: TRBV7-9